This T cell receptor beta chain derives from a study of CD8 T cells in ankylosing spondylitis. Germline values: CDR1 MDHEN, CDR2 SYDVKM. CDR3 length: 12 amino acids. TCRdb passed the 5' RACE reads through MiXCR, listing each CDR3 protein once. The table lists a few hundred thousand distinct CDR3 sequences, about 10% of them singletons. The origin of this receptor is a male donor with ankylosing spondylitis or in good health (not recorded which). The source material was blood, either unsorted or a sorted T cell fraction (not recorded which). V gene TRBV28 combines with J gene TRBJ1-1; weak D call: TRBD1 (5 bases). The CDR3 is CASGAGNTEAFF. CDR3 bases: TGTGCGTCCGGGGCCGGGAACACTGAAGCTTTCTTT.